This T cell receptor (beta chain) was sequenced in a study of T cell responses to AZD1222 COVID-19 vaccine. On the study more broadly: It was second doses at about 4 or about 12 weeks that were pooled. Study-wide findings and caveats: Spike was spanned by vaccine-associated CD4 TCRs, which were dominant at 160-218 and 743-854. Possibly, clonal diversity was underestimated; donors were largely white British and included more females. Repertoires were collected only later (after the peak T cell response had occurred).

V was cut by 4 bases and J by 3 bases, with 24 bases left in between. Germline V gene data show CDR1 as MDHEN and CDR2 as SYDVKM. The CDR3 loop spans 18 amino acids. Data came from immunoSEQ multiplex PCR; TCRdb stores just in-frame clones and leaves some out. The sample lists 95,000 to 100,000 clones; over 75% were seen once. About this clone: Its antigen remains unknown.

This TCR was recovered from an adult in good health. This chain connects TRBV28 to TRBJ1-2; tentative D call: TRBD1 (5 bases). The sequencing used peripheral blood, collected on day 0 of AZD1222 vaccination. The CDR3 DNA reads as TGTGCCAGCAGTTCCCCCGGGGCAAGGGGAAAGGGCTACTATGGCTACACCTTC. Translation: CASSSPGARGKGYYGYTF.